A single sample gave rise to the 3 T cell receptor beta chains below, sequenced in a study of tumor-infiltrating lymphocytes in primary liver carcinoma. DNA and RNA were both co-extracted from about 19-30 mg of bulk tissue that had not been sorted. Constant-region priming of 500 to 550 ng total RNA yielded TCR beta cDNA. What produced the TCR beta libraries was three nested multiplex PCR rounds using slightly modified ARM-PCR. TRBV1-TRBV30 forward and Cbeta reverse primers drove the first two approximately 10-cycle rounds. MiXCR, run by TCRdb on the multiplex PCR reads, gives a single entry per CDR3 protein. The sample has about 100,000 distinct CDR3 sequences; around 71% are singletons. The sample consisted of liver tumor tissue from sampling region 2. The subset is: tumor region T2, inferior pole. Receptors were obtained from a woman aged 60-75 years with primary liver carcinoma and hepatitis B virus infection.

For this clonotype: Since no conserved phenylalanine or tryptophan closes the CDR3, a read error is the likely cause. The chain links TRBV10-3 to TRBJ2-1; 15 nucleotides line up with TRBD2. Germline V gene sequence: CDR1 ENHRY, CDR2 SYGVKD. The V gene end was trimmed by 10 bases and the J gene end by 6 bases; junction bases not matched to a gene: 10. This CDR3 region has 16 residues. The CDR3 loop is CATGLAGGLGRNEQFL. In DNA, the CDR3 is TGTGCCACAGGACTAGCGGGAGGGCTGGGTCGCAATGAGCAGTTCTTA.

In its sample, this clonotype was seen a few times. Written as DNA, the CDR3 is TGCAGTGCTCCGGGACTAGCCTCCTACAATGAGCAGTTCTTC. This codes for CSAPGLASYNEQFF. The chain has TRBV20-1 and TRBJ2-1; TRBD2 agrees at 9 bases. The V and J ends lost 5 bases and 0 bases, in that order; junction bases with no gene match: 2. Germline V gene lookup returns CDR1 DFQATT and CDR2 SNEGSKA (reference sequence). The CDR3 loop spans 14 amino acids.

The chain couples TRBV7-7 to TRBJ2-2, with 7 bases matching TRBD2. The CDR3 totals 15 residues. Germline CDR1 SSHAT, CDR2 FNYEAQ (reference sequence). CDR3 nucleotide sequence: TGTGTTAGCTCCCGAGCGGGGTCGAACACCGGGGAGCTGTTTTTT. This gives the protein CVSSRAGSNTGELFF.